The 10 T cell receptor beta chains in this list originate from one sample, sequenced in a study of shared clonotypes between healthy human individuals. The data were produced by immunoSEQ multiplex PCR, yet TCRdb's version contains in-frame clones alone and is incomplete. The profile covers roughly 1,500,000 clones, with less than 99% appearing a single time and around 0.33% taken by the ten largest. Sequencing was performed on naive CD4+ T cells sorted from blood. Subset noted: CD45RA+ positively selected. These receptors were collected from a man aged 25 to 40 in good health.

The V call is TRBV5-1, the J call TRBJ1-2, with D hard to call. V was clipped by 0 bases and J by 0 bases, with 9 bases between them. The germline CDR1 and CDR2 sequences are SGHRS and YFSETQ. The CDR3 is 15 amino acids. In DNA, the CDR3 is TGCGCCAGCAGCTTGGAGGCCATAGCTAACTATGGCTACACCTTC. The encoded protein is CASSLEAIANYGYTF.

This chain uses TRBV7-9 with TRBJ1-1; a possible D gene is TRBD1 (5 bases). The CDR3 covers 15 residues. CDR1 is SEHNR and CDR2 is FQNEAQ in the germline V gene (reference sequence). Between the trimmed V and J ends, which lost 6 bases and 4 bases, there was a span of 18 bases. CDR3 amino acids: CASSSPDRDGTEAFF. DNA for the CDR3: TGTGCCAGCAGTTCCCCCGACCGGGACGGCACTGAAGCTTTCTTT.

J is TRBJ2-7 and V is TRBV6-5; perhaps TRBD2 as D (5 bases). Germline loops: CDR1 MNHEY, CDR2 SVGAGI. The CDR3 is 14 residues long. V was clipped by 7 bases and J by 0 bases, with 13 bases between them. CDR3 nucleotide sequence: TGTGCCAGCAAGGAGCGGCCCTTCTCCTACGAGCAGTACTTC. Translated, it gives CASKERPFSYEQYF.

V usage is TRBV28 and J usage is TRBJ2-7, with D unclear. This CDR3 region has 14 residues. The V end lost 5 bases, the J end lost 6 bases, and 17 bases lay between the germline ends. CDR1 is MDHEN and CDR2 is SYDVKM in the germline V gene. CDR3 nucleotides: TGTGCCAGCAGTGTGGGCTCGTCCCTACTCGAGCAGTACTTC. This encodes CASSVGSSLLEQYF. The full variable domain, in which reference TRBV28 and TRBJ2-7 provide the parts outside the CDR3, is DVKVTQSSRYLVKRTGEKVFLECVQDMDHENMFWYRQDPGLGLRLIYFSYDVKMKEKGDIPEGYSVSREKKERFSLILESASTNQTSMYLCASSVGSSLLEQYFGPGTRLTVT.

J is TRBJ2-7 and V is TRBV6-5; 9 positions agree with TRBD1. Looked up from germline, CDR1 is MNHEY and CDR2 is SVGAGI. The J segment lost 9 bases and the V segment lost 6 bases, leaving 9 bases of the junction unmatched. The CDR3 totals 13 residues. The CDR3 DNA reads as TGTGCCAGCAGGGTGACAGGGGGATGGAGGCAGTACTTC. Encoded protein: CASRVTGGWRQYF.

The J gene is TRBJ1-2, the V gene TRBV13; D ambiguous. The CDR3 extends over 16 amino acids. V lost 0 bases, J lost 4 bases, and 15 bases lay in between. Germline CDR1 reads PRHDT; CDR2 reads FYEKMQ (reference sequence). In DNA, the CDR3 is TGTGCCAGCAGCTTAGGCCCCCGGACGGGTAGCTATGGCTACACCTTC. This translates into CASSLGPRTGSYGYTF.

The CDR3 is CASSPGQPGGETQYF. Here the CDR3 DNA reads TGTGCCAGCTCACCGGGACAGCCCGGCGGAGAGACCCAGTACTTC. V and J are TRBV18 and TRBJ2-5; 7 nucleotides line up with TRBD1. This CDR3 comprises 15 residues. Germline values: CDR1 KGHSH, CDR2 LQKENI. V was pared by 3 bases and J by 4 bases, with 8 bases of the junction left unmatched.

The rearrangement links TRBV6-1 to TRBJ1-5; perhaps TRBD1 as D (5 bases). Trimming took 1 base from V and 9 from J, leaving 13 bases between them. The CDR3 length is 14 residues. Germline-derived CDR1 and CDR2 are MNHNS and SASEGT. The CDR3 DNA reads TGTGCCAGCAGTGAAGATCGGGGGATCAGGCCCCAGCATTTT. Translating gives CASSEDRGIRPQHF.

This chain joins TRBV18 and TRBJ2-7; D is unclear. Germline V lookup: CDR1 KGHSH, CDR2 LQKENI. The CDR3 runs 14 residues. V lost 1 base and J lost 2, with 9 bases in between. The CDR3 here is CASSPQDPPYEQYF. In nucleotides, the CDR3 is TGTGCCAGCTCACCACAGGACCCCCCCTACGAGCAGTACTTC.

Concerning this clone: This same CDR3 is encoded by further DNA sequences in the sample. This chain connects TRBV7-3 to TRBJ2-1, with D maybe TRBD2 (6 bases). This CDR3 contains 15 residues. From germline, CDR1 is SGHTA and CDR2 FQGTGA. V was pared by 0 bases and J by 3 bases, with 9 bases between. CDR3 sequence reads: CASSLTGGNYNEQFF. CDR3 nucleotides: TGTGCCAGCAGCTTAACCGGCGGGAACTACAATGAGCAGTTCTTC. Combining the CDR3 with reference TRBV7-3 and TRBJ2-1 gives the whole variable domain GAGVSQTPSNKVTEKGKYVELRCDPISGHTALYWYRQSLGQGPEFLIYFQGTGAADDSGLPNDRFFAVRPEGSVSTLKIQRTERGDSAVYLCASSLTGGNYNEQFFGPGTRLTVL.